One and the same sample provided the 14 T cell receptor beta chains below, sequenced in a study of blood T cell repertoires in COVID-19. Some clones are missing from TCRdb's copy, which holds only in-frame ones; the method was immunoSEQ multiplex PCR. This table holds some 120,000 clones, 82% found once. The sequencing input was peripheral blood. All receptors come from a man in his 70s with active or convalescent COVID-19.

With regard to this clone: Other DNA sequences of this sample code for an identical CDR3. The genes are TRBV9 and TRBJ2-7; 8 bases line up with TRBD2. CDR1 and CDR2 from the germline V gene are SGDLS and YYNGEE. The CDR3 consists of 15 residues. Unmatched junction bases numbered 6, after V lost 2 bases and J lost 2 bases. The CDR3 DNA reads TGTGCCAGCAGCGTCGGCGGGAGGTCCCCCTACGAGCAGTACTTC. It translates to CASSVGGRSPYEQYF.

V and J are TRBV9 and TRBJ1-1; D is unclear. V was trimmed by 0 bases and J by 0 bases, leaving 9 bases between them. The CDR3 has 15 residues. Germline CDR1 is SGDLS and CDR2 is YYNGEE. The CDR3 bases are TGTGCCAGCAGCGTAGAGCCCCTCATGAACACTGAAGCTTTCTTT. Translation: CASSVEPLMNTEAFF.

This clone was observed a handful of times. V gene TRBV5-1 combines with J gene TRBJ1-1; no firm D call. The CDR3 length is 13 residues. Germline CDR1 reads SGHRS; CDR2 reads YFSETQ. V lost 5 bases, J lost 8 bases, and 16 bases lay in between. The CDR3 reads CASRAAGSREAFF. The CDR3 nucleotides are TGCGCCAGCAGGGCGGCGGGGAGTAGAGAAGCTTTCTTT.

In this sample, this clone turned up once. V gene TRBV11-3 combines with J gene TRBJ2-4, with D uncertain. Germline values: CDR1 SGHNT, CDR2 YENEEA. With 3 bases removed from V and 7 bases from J, the gap between germline ends came to 7 bases. This CDR3 has 12 residues. The CDR3 sequence is CASSFSGNIQYF. The CDR3 DNA sequence: TGTGCCAGCAGCTTTTCCGGTAACATTCAGTACTTC.

The genes are TRBV5-6 and TRBJ1-1, with TRBD1 matching over 7 bases. This CDR3 is 16 amino acids long. V was pared by 4 bases and J by 0 bases, with 9 bases of the junction left unmatched. The germline CDR1 and CDR2 sequences are SGHDT and YYEEEE. The CDR3 DNA is TGTGCCAGCAGCCCGAGTAATGGGACAGTGAACACTGAAGCTTTCTTT. Translating it yields CASSPSNGTVNTEAFF. Supplemented by reference TRBV5-6 and TRBJ1-1, the full variable domain reads DAGVTQSPTHLIKTRGQQVTLRCSPKSGHDTVSWYQQALGQGPQFIFQYYEEEERQRGNFPDRFSGHQFPNYSSELNVNALLLGDSALYLCASSPSNGTVNTEAFFGQGTRLTVV.

The chain couples TRBV5-6 to TRBJ2-2; 7 nucleotides align to TRBD2. The CDR3 sequence is 16 residues long. Germline assignment: CDR1 SGHDT and CDR2 YYEEEE. Unmatched junction bases numbered 9, after V lost 0 bases and J lost 7 bases. CDR3 loop: CASSLGLAAKGGELFF. The CDR3 DNA reads as TGTGCCAGCAGCTTGGGGCTAGCGGCGAAGGGCGGGGAGCTGTTTTTT.

The rearrangement links TRBV4-2 to TRBJ1-3, with D unclear. From germline, CDR1 is LGHNA and CDR2 YNFKEQ. This CDR3 has 14 residues. V was trimmed by 2 bases and J by 2 bases, leaving 7 bases between them. CDR3 DNA sequence: TGTGCCAGCAGCCAAACGGAGACTGGAAACACCATATATTTT. This codes for CASSQTETGNTIYF.

This clone has only a few counts. J is TRBJ1-1 and V is TRBV7-8, with 9 bases aligning to TRBD1. The germline V gene has CDR1 SGHVS and CDR2 FQNEAQ. With 6 bases clipped from V and 0 bases from J, the junction kept 5 bases outside the gene matches. This CDR3 is built from 15 residues. CDR3 in amino acids: CASRKGTGMNTEAFF. DNA for the CDR3: TGTGCCAGCAGGAAAGGGACAGGGATGAACACTGAAGCTTTCTTT.

V usage is TRBV3-1 (or the pseudogene TRBV3-2) and J usage is TRBJ2-1; TRBD2 matches at 7 bases. CDR3 length equals 15 residues. Germline CDR1 reads LGHDT; CDR2 reads YNNKEL (reference sequence). V lost 4 bases to trimming and J lost 0 bases; unmatched junction nucleotides: 3. This CDR3 reads CASSPRGVSYNEQFF. In DNA, the CDR3 is TGTGCCAGCAGCCCTCGGGGGGTCTCCTACAATGAGCAGTTCTTC.

The chain has TRBV18 and TRBJ2-7; 9 nucleotides line up with TRBD1. The germline gives CDR1 KGHSH, CDR2 LQKENI. Trimming at V came to 3 bases and at J to 6 bases, leaving 6 bases not matched to a gene. The CDR3 has 14 residues. As DNA, the CDR3 is TGTGCCAGCTCACCCGGGACAGGGTTTAGCGAGCAGTACTTC. Translating it yields CASSPGTGFSEQYF.

V and J are TRBV7-2 and TRBJ1-5; TRBD1 agrees at 7 bases. The CDR3 has 14 amino acids. The germline CDR1 and CDR2 sequences are SGHTA and FQGNSA. J lost 1 base, V lost 5 bases, and 2 bases had no gene match. The CDR3 sequence: CASSRDSSNQPQHF. The CDR3 nucleotides are TGTGCCAGCAGCCGGGACAGCAGCAATCAGCCCCAGCATTTT.

This chain connects TRBV6-5 to TRBJ1-2; 8 nucleotides line up with TRBD1. Germline-derived CDR1 and CDR2 are MNHEY and SVGAGI. The CDR3 totals 14 residues. After removal of 8 bases from V and 1 base from J, the junction contained 6 bases not matched to a gene. The CDR3 is CASQDRAINYGYTF. The CDR3 region has the DNA TGTGCCAGCCAGGACAGGGCGATTAACTATGGCTACACCTTC.

The rearrangement joins TRBV30 to TRBJ1-1; 7 bases line up with TRBD1. The CDR3 runs 14 residues. V gave up 4 bases and J gave up 2 bases; unmatched junction bases: 7. In germline, CDR1 is GTSNPN, CDR2 SVGIG (reference sequence). The CDR3 here is CAWTKGQSNTEAFF. The CDR3 DNA reads as TGTGCCTGGACCAAGGGACAGTCTAACACTGAAGCTTTCTTT.

V is TRBV28 and J is TRBJ1-1; 9 positions match TRBD1. Germline assignment: CDR1 MDHEN and CDR2 SYDVKM. The length of the CDR3 is 13 residues. With V trimmed by 7 bases and J by 6 bases, 6 bases remained unmatched. The CDR3 nucleotides read TGTGCCAGCATATTACAGGGGGCTTCTGAAGCTTTCTTT. It translates to CASILQGASEAFF.